Following are 30 T cell receptor beta chains from one sample sequenced in a study of identical twins. TCRdb reanalysed the 5' RACE reads using MiXCR and keeps one entry per CDR3 protein. The sample lists some 500,000 distinct CDR3 sequences; 20% to 25% were seen once. This sample also belongs to another study, concerning T cells expressing NK-cell markers.

Specimen: CD4+ T cells sorted from blood. All receptors derive from a woman aged 18-29 years in good health.

This clonotype was found a few times. The gene calls are TRBV5-5 and TRBJ2-7; 9 nucleotides match TRBD1. The CDR3 loop spans 16 amino acids. The trim removed 3 bases at V and 3 bases at J, leaving 10 bases unmatched. CDR1 and CDR2 (germline): SGHKS, YYEKEE (reference sequence). CDR3 region: CASSWLIGQGLYEQYF. In nucleotides, the CDR3 is TGTGCCAGCAGCTGGCTGATCGGACAGGGGCTCTACGAGCAGTACTTC. Complete variable domain (other parts from reference TRBV5-5 and TRBJ2-7): DAGVTQSPTHLIKTRGQQVTLRCSPISGHKSVSWYQQVLGQGPQFIFQYYEKEERGRGNFPDRFSARQFPNYSSELNVNALLLGDSALYLCASSWLIGQGLYEQYFGPGTRLTVT.

CDR3: CASSSRVGTEAFF. The CDR3 coding sequence is TGTGCCAGCAGCTCCAGGGTCGGGACTGAAGCTTTCTTT. The V call is TRBV7-8, the J call TRBJ1-1; D possibly corresponds to TRBD1 (5 bases). Germline loops: CDR1 SGHVS, CDR2 FQNEAQ. Trimming removed 4 bases from V and 5 bases from J, with 11 bases in between. The CDR3 extends over 13 amino acids.

This clonotype was found many times. The chain's CDR3 is CSAFTPDRHGYTF. The CDR3 bases are TGCAGTGCGTTCACACCGGATCGGCACGGCTACACCTTC. The rearrangement joins TRBV20-1 to TRBJ1-2; D gene unclear. CDR3 size: 13 residues. Germline CDR1 is DFQATT and CDR2 is SNEGSKA (reference sequence). V lost 6 bases, J lost 8 bases, and 19 bases lay in between.

This chain joins TRBV20-1 and TRBJ2-4; possibly TRBD2 for D (6 bases). Per germline, CDR1 DFQATT and CDR2 SNEGSKA (reference sequence). This CDR3 comprises 13 residues. V was trimmed by 1 base and J by 4 bases, leaving 8 bases between them. The CDR3 reads CSARAGEKNIQYF. The DNA for the CDR3 is TGCAGTGCTAGAGCGGGGGAGAAAAACATTCAGTACTTC.

V usage is TRBV5-1 and J usage is TRBJ2-1; 8 bases fit TRBD2. The J segment lost 7 bases and the V segment lost 0 bases, leaving 9 bases of the junction unmatched. The length of the CDR3 is 16 residues. Germline V CDR1 and CDR2: SGHRS, YFSETQ. CDR3 coding DNA: TGCGCCAGCAGCTTGGGCGGGGGGCCGACGATTAATGAGCAGTTCTTC. Translating it yields CASSLGGGPTINEQFF.

V and J are TRBV30 and TRBJ2-7; TRBD2 agrees at 10 bases. Germline V gives CDR1 GTSNPN, CDR2 SVGIG (reference sequence). V trimming: 2 bases; J trimming: 3 bases; junction bases outside the gene matches: 7. The CDR3 spans 15 residues. The CDR3 DNA sequence: TGTGCCTGGAGTCGGCCTAGCGGGAGAGGCTACGAGCAGTACTTC. It is translated as CAWSRPSGRGYEQYF.

This clonotype was seen a few times. The CDR3: CASSFQVSSGFYEQYF. CDR3 nucleotide sequence: TGTGCCAGCAGCTTTCAAGTTTCTAGCGGTTTCTACGAGCAGTACTTC. This sequence joins TRBV5-5 and TRBJ2-7; 7 nucleotides agree with TRBD2. CDR3 length: 16 amino acids. From germline, CDR1 is SGHKS and CDR2 YYEKEE (reference sequence). V shed 2 bases, J shed 3 bases, and the junction held 11 bases outside the gene matches.

This clonotype has a handful of counts. This chain uses TRBV6-1 with TRBJ2-1; TRBD2 agrees at 7 bases. The CDR3 length is 15 residues. Germline trimming cut 10 bases from V and 8 bases from J; bases unmatched to any gene: 17. Per germline, CDR1 MNHNS and CDR2 SASEGT. CDR3: CATLPRGGSAYEQFF. The CDR3 DNA is TGTGCCACCCTCCCCCGGGGCGGGAGTGCTTATGAGCAGTTCTTC.

The genes are TRBV9 and TRBJ2-1; 12 bases align to TRBD2. The junction had 3 bases not matched to a gene; V was cut back by 3 bases and J by 2 bases. The CDR3 covers 16 residues. The germline CDR1 and CDR2 sequences are SGDLS and YYNGEE. The CDR3 nucleotides are TGTGCCAGCAGCGGAGGACTAGCGGGGACCTACAATGAGCAGTTCTTC. Amino acids: CASSGGLAGTYNEQFF.

The genes are TRBV7-9 and TRBJ1-2; D is possibly TRBD1 (5 bases). The germline gives CDR1 SEHNR, CDR2 FQNEAQ (reference sequence). V was pared by 4 bases and J by 0 bases, with 9 bases between. The CDR3 runs to 14 residues. The CDR3 DNA is TGTGCCAGCAGCTACGGACAAGCTAACTATGGCTACACCTTC. It specifies CASSYGQANYGYTF.

The sample holds one count of this clonotype. The V gene is TRBV12-3 or TRBV12-4, the J gene TRBJ2-5; TRBD1 or TRBD2 may be the D gene (5 bases each). Between the trimmed V and J ends, which lost 6 bases and 3 bases, there was a span of 23 bases. This CDR3 has 17 amino acids. The chain's CDR3 is CASSRFPGASSKETQYF. In DNA form, the CDR3 reads TGTGCCAGCAGCCGATTTCCCGGGGCCTCGAGCAAAGAGACCCAGTACTTC.

This clonotype was counted ten times or more. The J gene is TRBJ1-1, the V gene TRBV12-3 or TRBV12-4; D gene unclear. The CDR3 runs to 11 residues. Deletions cut 10 bases from V and 5 bases from J, with 11 bases between. The CDR3 sequence is CATRRGTEAFF. DNA of the CDR3: TGTGCCACCAGACGGGGAACTGAAGCTTTCTTT.

This clonotype was seen more than once but under ten times. J is TRBJ2-1 and V is TRBV4-3, with TRBD2 matching 7 bases. This CDR3 comprises 14 residues. Losses at the gene ends were 3 bases for V and 6 bases for J; bases not matched to a gene: 5. The germline gives CDR1 LGHNA, CDR2 YSLEER. CDR3 amino acids: CASSHTGTTNEQFF. Here the CDR3 DNA reads TGCGCCAGCAGCCATACCGGGACTACCAATGAGCAGTTCTTC.

CDR3 protein: CSAGRTTVKPNSPLHF. Here the CDR3 DNA reads TGCAGTGCTGGACGAACAACAGTGAAACCTAATTCACCCCTCCACTTT. This chain joins TRBV20-1 and TRBJ1-6; D uncertain. Germline CDR1 and CDR2: DFQATT and SNEGSKA (reference sequence). Trimming left V 5 bases short and J 6 bases short, with 20 bases between. This CDR3 comprises 16 residues.

This clonotype has at least ten counts. The genes are TRBV30 and TRBJ1-1; D gene ambiguous. Germline assignment: CDR1 GTSNPN and CDR2 SVGIG (reference sequence). The germline V and J ends were trimmed by 0 bases and 4 bases, with 9 bases remaining between them. CDR3 size: 13 residues. In nucleotides, the CDR3 is TGTGCCTGGAGTGTAGGCGTGGGCACTGAAGCTTTCTTT. Translated, it gives CAWSVGVGTEAFF.

In this sample, this clonotype turned up a few times. The rearrangement uses TRBV12-3 or TRBV12-4 and TRBJ2-1; TRBD2 aligns across 8 bases. This CDR3 is built from 14 residues. V dropped 7 bases and J dropped 7; count of bases not matched to a gene: 9. CDR3 DNA sequence: TGTGCCAGCACCAAGCGGGAGATCAAAAATGAGCAGTTCTTC. This codes for CASTKREIKNEQFF.

This clonotype appeared a few times. V gene TRBV6-4 combines with J gene TRBJ1-2; D gene uncertain. CDR3 length: 8 amino acids. V lost 8 bases to trimming and J lost 5 bases, with 0 bases between them. Germline loops: CDR1 MRHNA, CDR2 SNTAGT. CDR3 nucleotide sequence: TGTGCCAGCTATGGCTACACCTTC. As protein: CASYGYTF.

The chain has TRBV10-2 and TRBJ2-3; 13 positions agree with TRBD2. The CDR3 spans 15 residues. With 9 bases clipped from V and 5 bases from J, the junction kept 8 bases outside the gene matches. CDR1 WSHSY and CDR2 SAAADI come from the germline V gene. The DNA for the CDR3 is TGCGCCAGTTGGCGGACTAGCGGGAGCGGAGATACGCAGTATTTT. Amino acid sequence: CASWRTSGSGDTQYF.

J is TRBJ2-2 and V is TRBV21-1; the table's D call of TRBD2 was not tested on the DNA. TRBV21-1 is listed as a pseudogene. The CDR3 totals 16 residues. The CDR3 nucleotides read TGTGCCAGCAGCCCCAGGCGGGAGGGCCGGACCGGGGAGCTGTTTTTT. This encodes CASSPRREGRTGELFF.

The chain couples TRBV6-4 to TRBJ2-3; D uncertain. Trimming took 6 bases from V and 2 from J, leaving 15 bases between them. Germline V gives CDR1 MRHNA, CDR2 SNTAGT. The CDR3 is 15 amino acids. The CDR3: CASSFDWHTTDTQYF. The CDR3 DNA reads as TGTGCCAGCAGCTTCGACTGGCACACCACAGATACGCAGTATTTT.

V and J are TRBV20-1 and TRBJ2-5, with TRBD2 as a possible D gene (6 bases). V lost 0 bases and J lost 5, with 13 bases in between. This CDR3 comprises 14 residues. The germline V gene encodes CDR1 DFQATT and CDR2 SNEGSKA (reference sequence). This chain's CDR3 is CSARDGGGGETQYF. CDR3 DNA sequence: TGCAGTGCTAGAGACGGGGGTGGCGGGGAGACCCAGTACTTC.

A few counts support this clonotype. The DNA for the CDR3 is TGTGCCAGCAGCGTAGACTTGGCCGGGGAGCTGTTTTTT. As protein: CASSVDLAGELFF. This sequence joins TRBV9 and TRBJ2-2, with D uncertain. V shed 0 bases and J shed 6 bases, with 6 bases lying between them. The CDR3 extends over 13 amino acids. Germline V gene lookup returns CDR1 SGDLS and CDR2 YYNGEE.

This clonotype was seen a few times. The V call is TRBV27, the J call TRBJ2-1, with D uncertain. This CDR3 has 15 residues. V gave up 7 bases and J gave up 2 bases, with 15 bases separating them. Germline V CDR1 and CDR2: MNHEY, SMNVEV (reference sequence). The CDR3 protein is CASKGTSWPYNEQFF. The DNA for the CDR3 is TGTGCCAGCAAAGGAACATCTTGGCCCTACAATGAGCAGTTCTTC.

The chain links TRBV9 to TRBJ2-7; D ambiguous. The germline V and J ends were trimmed by 5 bases and 0 bases, with 9 bases remaining between them. The CDR3 length is 13 residues. The germline gives CDR1 SGDLS, CDR2 YYNGEE. CDR3 DNA: TGTGCCAGCAGTGGTGGATTCTCCTACGAGCAGTACTTC. Amino acid sequence: CASSGGFSYEQYF.

This clonotype appeared a few times. This rearrangement joins TRBV7-6 to TRBJ2-3; the D is unclear. The V gene lost 5 bases and the J gene lost 7 bases, with 10 bases spanning the gap. Germline V gene sequence: CDR1 SGHVS, CDR2 FNYEAQ. The length of the CDR3 is 12 residues. DNA for the CDR3: TGTGCCAGCAGCCTGACACAAAATACGCAGTATTTT. Protein product: CASSLTQNTQYF.

This sequence joins TRBV20-1 and TRBJ1-1; D unresolved. Trimming took off 1 base at V and 2 bases at J, with 8 bases between the two ends. Germline V gives CDR1 DFQATT, CDR2 SNEGSKA (reference sequence). This CDR3 region has 13 residues. CDR3: CSARGPGNTEAFF. Here the CDR3 DNA reads TGCAGTGCTAGAGGACCGGGAAACACTGAAGCTTTCTTT.

This clonotype was seen a handful of times. The chain has TRBV6-2 or TRBV6-3 and TRBJ2-7, with 7 nucleotides matching TRBD2. Germline V gives CDR1 MNHEY, CDR2 SVGEGT. The CDR3 has 16 residues. Trimming cost V 5 bases and J 5 bases; bases outside gene matches: 15. The CDR3 spells CASSRAGGSKHNEQYF. In DNA form, the CDR3 reads TGTGCCAGCAGTCGGGCCGGCGGGAGCAAGCACAACGAGCAGTACTTC.

The CDR3, as DNA: TGTGCCAGCAGTTACTCGATCGGGGCAGGAAACACCATATATTTT. It is translated as CASSYSIGAGNTIYF. The rearrangement uses TRBV6-5 and TRBJ1-3; possibly TRBD1 for D (5 bases). V shed 0 bases and J shed 4 bases, with 10 bases lying between them. Germline CDR1 and CDR2: MNHEY and SVGAGI. This CDR3 spans 15 amino acids.

The rearrangement links TRBV20-1 to TRBJ2-1; 11 positions agree with TRBD2. The V segment lost 4 bases and the J segment 6 bases; nucleotides outside the gene matches: 5. Germline V gene lookup returns CDR1 DFQATT and CDR2 SNEGSKA (reference sequence). CDR3 length equals 14 residues. The CDR3 DNA reads as TGCAGTGCTACTGCAACTAGCGGGAGCAATGAGCAGTTCTTC. The encoded protein is CSATATSGSNEQFF.

The J gene is TRBJ1-1, the V gene TRBV11-3; D remains unclear. This CDR3 comprises 11 residues. Deletions cut 5 bases from V and 7 bases from J, with 8 bases between. The V gene's germline CDR1 is SGHNT and CDR2 YENEEA. The CDR3 protein is CASSPRVEAFF. The CDR3 nucleotides are TGTGCCAGCAGCCCCCGGGTTGAAGCTTTCTTT.